This T cell receptor beta chain was identified in a study of blood T cell repertoires in COVID-19. For the study at large: PBMCs, B-cell-depleted T cells, or T cells were the source of the cDNA or gDNA that made up the material.

Looked up from germline, CDR1 is SGHNT and CDR2 is YYREEE (reference sequence). Trimming pared 2 bases from V and 7 bases from J, leaving 9 bases between. The CDR3 runs 12 residues. Original data processing: The authors estimated nucleated cell counts from reference gene primer amplification. Generated by immunoSEQ multiplex PCR, the TCRdb table keeps only in-frame clones and is missing some. The DNA was the basis for D and trimming; V, J and clone size are from that table. This sample has around 15,000 clones; 89% occur once, and the top ten carry 10% to 13%. This rearrangement joins TRBV5-4 to TRBJ2-5, with D possibly TRBD1 on 5 matching bases. Sequenced: peripheral blood. This TCR derives from a man older than 75 with acute or convalescent COVID-19. The CDR3 loop reads CASSFGTGTQYF. The DNA of the CDR3 is TGTGCCAGCAGCTTCGGTACAGGGACCCAGTACTTC.